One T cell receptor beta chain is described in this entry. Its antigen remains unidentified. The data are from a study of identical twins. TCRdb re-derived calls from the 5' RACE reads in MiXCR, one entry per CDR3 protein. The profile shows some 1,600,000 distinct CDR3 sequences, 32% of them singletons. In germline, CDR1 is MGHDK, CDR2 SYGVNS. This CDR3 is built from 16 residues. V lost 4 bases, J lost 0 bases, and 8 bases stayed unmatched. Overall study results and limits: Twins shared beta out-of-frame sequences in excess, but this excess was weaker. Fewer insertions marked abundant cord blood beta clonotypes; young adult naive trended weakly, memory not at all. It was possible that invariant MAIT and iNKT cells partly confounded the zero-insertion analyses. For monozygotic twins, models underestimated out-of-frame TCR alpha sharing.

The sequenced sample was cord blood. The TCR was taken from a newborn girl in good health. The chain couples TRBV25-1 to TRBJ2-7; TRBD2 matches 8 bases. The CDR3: CASSGGSGTYSYEQYF. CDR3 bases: TGTGCCAGCAGTGGTGGTAGCGGGACCTACTCCTACGAGCAGTACTTC.